This TCR beta chain was obtained from a study of blood T cell repertoires in COVID-19. Study-level background: The United States, Italy and Spain were the sources of the acute and convalescent COVID-19 samples. Sources were T cells, B-cell-depleted T cells, or PBMCs; the material itself was cDNA or gDNA.

Original processing methods: Reference gene primer amplification gave nucleated cell count estimates. This table comes from immunoSEQ multiplex PCR, and its TCRdb copy is limited to in-frame clones, with some not included. V, J and clone size derive from that table, while D and trimming were established from the DNA sequence. Among 200,000 to 250,000 clones listed, about 86% were seen once. This TCR was recovered from a woman in her thirties who had recovered from COVID-19. What was sequenced was peripheral blood.

The CDR3 reads CASTLSLGGSYEQYF. The CDR3 nucleotides are TGTGCCAGTACCCTTAGCCTGGGGGGCTCCTACGAGCAGTACTTC. The rearrangement links TRBV19 to TRBJ2-7; possibly TRBD2 for D (6 bases). CDR1 is LNHDA, CDR2 SQIVND, per germline (reference sequence). CDR3 length: 15 residues. V was clipped by 7 bases and J by 0 bases, with 16 bases between them.